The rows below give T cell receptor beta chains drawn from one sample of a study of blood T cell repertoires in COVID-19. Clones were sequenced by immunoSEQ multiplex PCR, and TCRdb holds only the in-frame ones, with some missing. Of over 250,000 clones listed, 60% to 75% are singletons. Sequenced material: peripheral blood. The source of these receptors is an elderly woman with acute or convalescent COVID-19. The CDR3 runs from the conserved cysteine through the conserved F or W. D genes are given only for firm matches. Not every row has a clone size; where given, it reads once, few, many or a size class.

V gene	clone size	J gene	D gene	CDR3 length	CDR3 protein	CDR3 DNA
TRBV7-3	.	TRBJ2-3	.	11	CASSSSDTQYF	TGTGCCAGCAGCTCCTCAGATACGCAGTATTTT
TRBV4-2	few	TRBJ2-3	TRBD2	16	CASSQGASGTLNTQYF	TGTGCCAGCAGCCAAGGAGCTAGCGGGACGCTGAATACGCAGTATTTT
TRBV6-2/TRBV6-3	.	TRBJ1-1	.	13	CASSYSAFHPAFF	TGTGCCAGCAGTTACTCAGCCTTCCACCCAGCTTTCTTT
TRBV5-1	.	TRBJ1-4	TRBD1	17	CASSLQGRGATNEKLFF	TGCGCCAGCAGCCTACAGGGGCGCGGGGCAACTAATGAAAAACTGTTTTTT
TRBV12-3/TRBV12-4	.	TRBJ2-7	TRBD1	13	CASRGTGRYEQYF	TGTGCCAGCAGGGGGACAGGGAGGTACGAGCAGTACTTC
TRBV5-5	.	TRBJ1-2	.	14	CASSPWGGGYGYTF	TGTGCCAGCAGCCCCTGGGGGGGAGGGTATGGCTACACCTTC
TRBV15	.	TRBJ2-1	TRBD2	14	CATRRSGRADEQFF	TGTGCCACCAGACGTAGCGGGAGGGCCGATGAGCAGTTCTTC
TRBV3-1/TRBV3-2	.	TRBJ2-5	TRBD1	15	CASSQPGTGGETQYF	TGTGCCAGCAGCCAGCCCGGGACAGGGGGCGAGACCCAGTACTTC
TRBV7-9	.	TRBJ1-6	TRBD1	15	CASTSAGTGASPLHF	TGTGCCAGCACCTCGGCCGGGACAGGGGCCTCACCCCTCCACTTT
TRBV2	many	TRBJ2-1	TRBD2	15	CASNLGGKGYNEQFF	TGTGCCAGCAATTTGGGGGGGAAAGGCTACAATGAGCAGTTCTTC
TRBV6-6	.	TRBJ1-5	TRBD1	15	CASSPLAGTDQPQHF	TGTGCCAGCAGTCCCCTGGCCGGGACAGATCAGCCCCAGCATTTT
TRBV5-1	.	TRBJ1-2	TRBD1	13	CASSPGTENGYTF	TGCGCCAGCAGCCCCGGGACAGAAAATGGCTACACCTTC
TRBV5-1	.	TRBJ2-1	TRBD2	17	CASSLGVWTSGNNEQFF	TGCGCCAGCAGCTTGGGAGTGTGGACTAGCGGCAACAATGAGCAGTTCTTC
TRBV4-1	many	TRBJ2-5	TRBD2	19	CASSVLPGLATNWLETQYF	TGCGCCAGCAGCGTCCTCCCGGGACTAGCGACGAACTGGTTAGAGACCCAGTACTTC
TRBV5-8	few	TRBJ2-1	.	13	CASSRRDWDEQFF	TGTGCCAGCAGCCGCAGGGATTGGGATGAGCAGTTCTTC
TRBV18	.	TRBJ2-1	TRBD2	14	CASSPTSGSAEQFF	TGTGCCAGCTCACCTACTAGCGGGAGCGCTGAGCAGTTCTTC
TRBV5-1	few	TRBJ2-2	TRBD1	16	CASTRQGNLITGELFF	TGCGCCAGCACCAGACAGGGGAACCTCATTACCGGGGAGCTGTTTTTT